The source of this TCR beta chain is a study of human T cells and chemical hapten exposure. One entry per CDR3 protein results from TCRdb running MiXCR on the RACE reads. The table records approximately 85,000 distinct CDR3 sequences, roughly a tenth of them present only once. Stated time point: patch test 2, 6 weeks after DPC sensitization. The treatment: therapeutic diphenylcyclopropenone sensitization with weekly scalp DPC. This CDR3 comprises 13 residues. Trimming removed 5 bases from V and 8 bases from J; junction bases left unmatched: 4. Germline lookup yields CDR1 MDHEN and CDR2 SYDVKM. This clonotype was observed many times.

V gene TRBV28 combines with J gene TRBJ1-3; 9 bases match TRBD1. The receptor was derived from a woman aged 25 to 39 with alopecia areata. Some clones in this sample may be carry-over from other donors' samples. The sequenced sample was whole blood, obtained in connection with sensitization to the hapten diphenylcyclopropenone (DPC). The CDR3 spells CASSLQGADTIYF. The CDR3 nucleotides read TGTGCCAGCAGTCTACAGGGGGCTGACACCATATATTTT.